This T cell receptor beta chain is from a study of blood T cell repertoires in COVID-19. Using immunoSEQ multiplex PCR, the repertoire was profiled, and TCRdb retains in-frame clones only, with some absent. Among approximately 300,000 clones listed, about 85% were seen once. Trimming took 4 bases from V and 2 from J, leaving 12 bases between them. Germline-derived CDR1 and CDR2 are SGHNT and YYREEE (reference sequence). CDR3 length: 14 residues. Participant-reported clinical history was the basis for cohort assignment. The chain has TRBV5-4 and TRBJ2-5; possible D gene TRBD1, 6 bases. The sequence derives from a woman younger than 45 who had recovered from COVID-19. The sample taken for sequencing was PBMCs or T cells enriched from blood (not recorded which). CDR3 nucleotide sequence: TGTGCCAGCAGCCGAGGGACACTACAAGAGACCCAGTACTTC. It is translated as CASSRGTLQETQYF. The variable domain in full, completed from reference TRBV5-4 and TRBJ2-5, reads ETGVTQSPTHLIKTRGQQVTLRCSSQSGHNTVSWYQQALGQGPQFIFQYYREEENGRGNFPPRFSGLQFPNYSSELNVNALELDDSALYLCASSRGTLQETQYFGPGTRLLVL.